This is a list of T cell receptor beta chains from one sample in a study of naive and memory T cell subsets. TCRdb used MiXCR to reprocess the UMI-ligation and nested PCR reads, holding one entry per CDR3 protein. The sample records 140,000 to 150,000 distinct CDR3 sequences, over 15% being singletons. Sequenced input: naive CD4+ T cells from blood. The receptors were gathered from a human donor in good health. Both conserved end residues are part of each CDR3. The order of the fields is D gene, J gene, V gene, clone size, CDR3 DNA, CDR3 protein. The D gene is left open where the match is weak. Part of the rows lack a size; the others show once, few, many or a class for expanded clones.

d_call: TRBD1
j_call: TRBJ2-7
v_call: TRBV4-2
clone_size: .
cdr3_nt: TGTGCCAGCAGCCAAGATCTGCGACAGGGAAGCGAGCAGTACTTC
cdr3_aa: CASSQDLRQGSEQYF

d_call: .
j_call: TRBJ1-5
v_call: TRBV14
clone_size: .
cdr3_nt: TGTGCCAGCAGCCGACAGTCAAATCAGCCCCAGCATTTT
cdr3_aa: CASSRQSNQPQHF

d_call: TRBD1
j_call: TRBJ1-1
v_call: TRBV28
clone_size: few
cdr3_nt: TGTGCCAGCAGTTTAGTGCGGACCCCGGGCAGAGACAGGGGCACCCCCGCGAACACTGAAGCTTTCTTT
cdr3_aa: CASSLVRTPGRDRGTPANTEAFF

d_call: .
j_call: TRBJ2-1
v_call: TRBV24-1
clone_size: few
cdr3_nt: TGTGCCACCAGTGACCGAACTTTGAACTTCCCACAAAACAATGAGCAGTTCTTC
cdr3_aa: CATSDRTLNFPQNNEQFF

d_call: .
j_call: TRBJ1-6
v_call: TRBV2
clone_size: few
cdr3_nt: TGTGCCAGCAGTCCCCAGGGTTCGGGAAATTCACCCCTCCACTTT
cdr3_aa: CASSPQGSGNSPLHF

d_call: .
j_call: TRBJ1-2
v_call: TRBV5-1
clone_size: .
cdr3_nt: TGCGCCAGCAGCGACCGGTCGGGGGGCGGCTACACCTTC
cdr3_aa: CASSDRSGGGYTF

d_call: .
j_call: TRBJ1-5
v_call: TRBV12-3/TRBV12-4
clone_size: .
cdr3_nt: TGTGCCAGCAGTTTAGTGGGCAATCAGCCCCAGCATTTT
cdr3_aa: CASSLVGNQPQHF

d_call: .
j_call: TRBJ2-3
v_call: TRBV5-1
clone_size: many
cdr3_nt: TGCGCCAGCAGCTTGACAGCTAGCACAGATACGCAGTATTTT
cdr3_aa: CASSLTASTDTQYF

d_call: TRBD2
j_call: TRBJ2-7
v_call: TRBV20-1
clone_size: few
cdr3_nt: TGCAGTGCTAGAGGCTCTAGCGGCCGCTACGAGCAGTACTTC
cdr3_aa: CSARGSSGRYEQYF

d_call: .
j_call: TRBJ2-7
v_call: TRBV7-2
clone_size: few
cdr3_nt: TGTGCCAGCAGCCCCTGGGAAGGGAGTTACGAGCAGTACTTC
cdr3_aa: CASSPWEGSYEQYF

d_call: TRBD2
j_call: TRBJ2-1
v_call: TRBV28
clone_size: few
cdr3_nt: TGTGCCAGTACAATAGCGGGAGAGCGAAATGAGCAGTTCTTC
cdr3_aa: CASTIAGERNEQFF

d_call: .
j_call: TRBJ2-2
v_call: TRBV27
clone_size: .
cdr3_nt: TGTGCCAGCAGTTTTGGAGGGAGTGGAGCCGGGGAGCTGTTTTTT
cdr3_aa: CASSFGGSGAGELFF

d_call: TRBD2
j_call: TRBJ2-1
v_call: TRBV20-1
clone_size: many
cdr3_nt: TGCAGTGCTAGTCCCCCGGGACTAGCGGGAGACAATGAGCAGTTCTTC
cdr3_aa: CSASPPGLAGDNEQFF

d_call: TRBD2
j_call: TRBJ2-4
v_call: TRBV5-4
clone_size: few
cdr3_nt: TGTGCCAGCAGCTTGGCGGGACTAGCGGTTGGAAACATTCAGTACTTC
cdr3_aa: CASSLAGLAVGNIQYF

d_call: .
j_call: TRBJ1-1
v_call: TRBV5-1
clone_size: few
cdr3_nt: TGCGCCAGCTGCGCAGATTCGAGGAGTAGTGAAGCTTTCTTT
cdr3_aa: CASCADSRSSEAFF

d_call: .
j_call: TRBJ1-2
v_call: TRBV28
clone_size: .
cdr3_nt: TGTGCCAGCAGTTCCGGCCAGGGCTATGGCTACACCTTC
cdr3_aa: CASSSGQGYGYTF

d_call: .
j_call: TRBJ2-7
v_call: TRBV5-4
clone_size: .
cdr3_nt: TGTGCCAGCAGCTTGCGGGAGTTACGCGGCGAGCAGTACTTC
cdr3_aa: CASSLRELRGEQYF

d_call: .
j_call: TRBJ1-1
v_call: TRBV30
clone_size: many
cdr3_nt: TGTGCCTGGAGGAGGGAAGAGTACACTGAAGCTTTCTTT
cdr3_aa: CAWRREEYTEAFF

d_call: TRBD2
j_call: TRBJ2-3
v_call: TRBV7-2
clone_size: few
cdr3_nt: TGTGCCAGCAGCTTAGCGGGAGGGCCGGGTAACACAGATACGCAGTATTTT
cdr3_aa: CASSLAGGPGNTDTQYF

d_call: .
j_call: TRBJ1-1
v_call: TRBV18
clone_size: .
cdr3_nt: TGTGCCAGCTCACCACAGTCGGGGGCTGAAGCTTTCTTT
cdr3_aa: CASSPQSGAEAFF

d_call: TRBD1
j_call: TRBJ2-6
v_call: TRBV6-5
clone_size: few
cdr3_nt: TGTGCCAGCAGTTACGCCGGGACAGGAAGGTCTGGGGCCAACGTCCTGACTTTC
cdr3_aa: CASSYAGTGRSGANVLTF

d_call: .
j_call: TRBJ2-3
v_call: TRBV7-2
clone_size: few
cdr3_nt: TGTGCCAGCAGCTTAGTCCTGGTGGCAGATACGCAGTATTTT
cdr3_aa: CASSLVLVADTQYF

d_call: .
j_call: TRBJ1-1
v_call: TRBV29-1
clone_size: few
cdr3_nt: TGCAGCGTTCGGAGGGGGACGGGGGGAACTGAAGCTTTCTTT
cdr3_aa: CSVRRGTGGTEAFF

d_call: TRBD2
j_call: TRBJ2-1
v_call: TRBV10-3
clone_size: .
cdr3_nt: TGTGCCAGTGCTACTAGCGGATGGGGCAATGAGCAGTTCTTC
cdr3_aa: CASATSGWGNEQFF

d_call: .
j_call: TRBJ2-2
v_call: TRBV28
clone_size: .
cdr3_nt: TGTGCCAGCAGTCCGCCGGGACCCCTCGGGGTCCTGTTTTTT
cdr3_aa: CASSPPGPLGVLFF

d_call: .
j_call: TRBJ1-1
v_call: TRBV18
clone_size: many
cdr3_nt: TGTGCCAGCTCACCAATGAACACTGAAGCTTTCTTT
cdr3_aa: CASSPMNTEAFF

d_call: .
j_call: TRBJ1-6
v_call: TRBV5-1
clone_size: .
cdr3_nt: TGCGCCAGCAGCTCCGTACAGGGTCCCCTCCACTTT
cdr3_aa: CASSSVQGPLHF

d_call: .
j_call: TRBJ1-1
v_call: TRBV3-1
clone_size: .
cdr3_nt: TGTGCCAGCAGCCAGTGGACCCAGTCAGCTTTCTTT
cdr3_aa: CASSQWTQSAFF

d_call: .
j_call: TRBJ2-2
v_call: TRBV12-3/TRBV12-4
clone_size: .
cdr3_nt: TGTGCCAGCAGTTTTCAGCAAAACACCGGGGAGCTGTTTTTT
cdr3_aa: CASSFQQNTGELFF

d_call: TRBD2
j_call: TRBJ2-2
v_call: TRBV10-2
clone_size: .
cdr3_nt: TGCGCCAGCAGTGAGCCCAGCGGGAGGCGGGACACCGGGGAGCTGTTTTTT
cdr3_aa: CASSEPSGRRDTGELFF

d_call: .
j_call: TRBJ2-1
v_call: TRBV7-2
clone_size: .
cdr3_nt: TGTGCCAGCAGCTTAGTTGGACTTCCCGCATTCAATGAGCAGTTCTTC
cdr3_aa: CASSLVGLPAFNEQFF

d_call: TRBD1
j_call: TRBJ2-2
v_call: TRBV15
clone_size: few
cdr3_nt: TGTGCCACCAGCAGAAACGGACAGGGTTCAGGGGAGCTGTTTTTT
cdr3_aa: CATSRNGQGSGELFF

d_call: TRBD2
j_call: TRBJ2-1
v_call: TRBV28
clone_size: few
cdr3_nt: TGTGCCAGCAGTTCCCCGGGACTAGCAATAATTAACTCCTACAATGAGCAGTTCTTC
cdr3_aa: CASSSPGLAIINSYNEQFF

d_call: .
j_call: TRBJ1-4
v_call: TRBV6-5
clone_size: .
cdr3_nt: TGTGCCAGCAGTGTCAACAAGCAAAAACTGTTTTTT
cdr3_aa: CASSVNKQKLFF

d_call: .
j_call: TRBJ1-1
v_call: TRBV20-1
clone_size: few
cdr3_nt: TGCAGTGCTAGAGAGGGAAGGAACACTGAAGCTTTCTTT
cdr3_aa: CSAREGRNTEAFF

d_call: .
j_call: TRBJ2-7
v_call: TRBV10-3
clone_size: .
cdr3_nt: TGTGCCATCAGTGCGGGGATAACCTCCTACGAGCAGTACTTC
cdr3_aa: CAISAGITSYEQYF

d_call: .
j_call: TRBJ2-5
v_call: TRBV2
clone_size: .
cdr3_nt: TGTGCCAGCAGTGACGGGCGGCACCAAGAGACCCAGTACTTC
cdr3_aa: CASSDGRHQETQYF

d_call: .
j_call: TRBJ2-7
v_call: TRBV21-1
clone_size: many
cdr3_nt: TGTGCCAGCAGCGCACCCCCGGGGACAGACAGCTACGAGCAGTACTTC
cdr3_aa: CASSAPPGTDSYEQYF

d_call: .
j_call: TRBJ2-1
v_call: TRBV27
clone_size: few
cdr3_nt: TGTGCCAGCAGTTCCCCTAGCCGGAGCTCCTACAATGAGCAGTTCTTC
cdr3_aa: CASSSPSRSSYNEQFF

d_call: TRBD1
j_call: TRBJ2-7
v_call: TRBV20-1
clone_size: .
cdr3_nt: TGCAGTGCTTCCGGGACAGGGTTTTTAGAGCAGTACTTC
cdr3_aa: CSASGTGFLEQYF

d_call: .
j_call: TRBJ2-7
v_call: TRBV7-2
clone_size: few
cdr3_nt: TGTGCCAGCCAGCGCCTCCCGACGGATCCTAGTTCCTACGAGCAGTACTTC
cdr3_aa: CASQRLPTDPSSYEQYF

d_call: .
j_call: TRBJ2-3
v_call: TRBV27
clone_size: few
cdr3_nt: TGTGCCAGCAGAAAGCCATCAGGAGATACGCAGTATTTT
cdr3_aa: CASRKPSGDTQYF

d_call: .
j_call: TRBJ2-3
v_call: TRBV29-1
clone_size: few
cdr3_nt: TGCAGCGTTGGACCGCTCACCACAGATACGCAGTATTTT
cdr3_aa: CSVGPLTTDTQYF

d_call: .
j_call: TRBJ1-6
v_call: TRBV12-3/TRBV12-4
clone_size: .
cdr3_nt: TGTGCCAGCAGTTTCCGTTCTTTTGTCCAGGGTCCTTCACCCCTCCACTTT
cdr3_aa: CASSFRSFVQGPSPLHF

d_call: .
j_call: TRBJ2-4
v_call: TRBV5-4
clone_size: .
cdr3_nt: TGTGCCAGCAGCTCCATGGCCCAACCGGGGGCCAAAAACATTCAGTACTTC
cdr3_aa: CASSSMAQPGAKNIQYF

d_call: TRBD2
j_call: TRBJ2-3
v_call: TRBV29-1
clone_size: many
cdr3_nt: TGCAGCGTTGAAGGGGCGGGAGAGGTCCCAGATACGCAGTATTTT
cdr3_aa: CSVEGAGEVPDTQYF

d_call: TRBD1
j_call: TRBJ2-1
v_call: TRBV11-3
clone_size: .
cdr3_nt: TGTGCCAGCAGCTGGGGACAGGGCTATGAGCAGTTCTTC
cdr3_aa: CASSWGQGYEQFF

d_call: .
j_call: TRBJ1-3
v_call: TRBV7-9
clone_size: .
cdr3_nt: TGTGCCAGCAGCTTCCGGAAAAGCTCTGGAAACACCATATATTTT
cdr3_aa: CASSFRKSSGNTIYF

d_call: .
j_call: TRBJ2-7
v_call: TRBV7-9
clone_size: few
cdr3_nt: TGTGCCAGCAGCCCACGGGACTGGGGCTCCTACGAGCAGTACTTC
cdr3_aa: CASSPRDWGSYEQYF

d_call: .
j_call: TRBJ1-2
v_call: TRBV7-2
clone_size: .
cdr3_nt: TGTGCCAGCAGCCCATTAATTTGGTCCTCGAAATGGAACTATGGCTACACCTTC
cdr3_aa: CASSPLIWSSKWNYGYTF

d_call: .
j_call: TRBJ2-5
v_call: TRBV5-4
clone_size: .
cdr3_nt: TGTGCCAGCAGCTTAGGGGTCGCCGGTGGTAAGACCCAGTACTTC
cdr3_aa: CASSLGVAGGKTQYF

d_call: .
j_call: TRBJ2-5
v_call: TRBV5-1
clone_size: few
cdr3_nt: TGCGCCAGCAGGGGCCGACTACCACAAGAGACCCAGTACTTC
cdr3_aa: CASRGRLPQETQYF